This passage covers 13 T cell receptor beta chains from one sample sequenced in a study of tumor and adjacent non-tumor tissue in lung cancer. The library came from three nested PCR rounds adapted from ARM-PCR protocols. Via MiXCR, TCRdb re-called the multiplex PCR reads, giving one row per CDR3 protein. Found here are roughly 120,000 distinct CDR3 sequences, approximately 82% of them singletons; the top ten hold more than 35%. RNA was extracted from bulk tissue without any cell sorting. The specimen sequenced was lung tumor tissue. These TCRs come from a woman in her sixties or seventies with non-small cell lung cancer.

Turning to this clonotype: This may be a read error, as it is one base from a much larger clone. CDR3 sequence: CSARIGGSIQPQHF. CDR3 nucleotides: TGCAGTGCTCGTATAGGGGGGAGCATTCAGCCCCAGCATTTT. The genes are TRBV20-1 and TRBJ1-5; maybe TRBD1 (6 bases). The germline V gene has CDR1 DFQATT and CDR2 SNEGSKA (reference sequence). The CDR3 is 14 amino acids.

A word on this clonotype: The junction shows a germline mismatch at one end, possibly a read error. The rearrangement links TRBV24-1 to TRBJ2-3; the match to TRBD2 covers 8 bases. This CDR3 comprises 14 residues. The germline gives CDR1 KGHDR, CDR2 SFDVKD. CDR3 DNA sequence: TGTGCCACCAGTATGAGCGGGAGCACAGATGCGCAGTATTTT. It is translated as CATSMSGSTDAQYF.

Of note for this clonotype: A junction boundary mismatches the germline segment, possibly from a read error. The V and J genes are TRBV28 and TRBJ2-4; 9 bases are a match to TRBD1. CDR1 and CDR2 (germline): MDHEN, SYDVKM. This CDR3 is 15 amino acids long. CDR3 region: CANSLGGTGIAKQYF. The DNA for the CDR3 is TGTGCCAACAGTTTAGGGGGGACAGGGATAGCGAAGCAGTACTTC.

Regarding this clonotype: One end of the junction is discordant with germline, which a read error may explain. This rearrangement joins TRBV4-3 to TRBJ2-3; D remains ambiguous. The V gene's germline CDR1 is LGHNA and CDR2 YSLEER. The CDR3 has 14 amino acids. The CDR3 DNA is TGCGCCAGCAGACAAGATACGAGGCCCGATACGCAGTATTTT. Protein product: CASRQDTRPDTQYF.

On this clonotype: Being one base from a much bigger clone, this may be a read error. The chain recombines TRBV9 with TRBJ2-7; 9 bases agree with TRBD1. The junction had 6 bases not matched to a gene; V was cut back by 0 bases and J by 5 bases. This CDR3 is 15 amino acids long. CDR1 is SGDLS and CDR2 is YYNGEE in the germline V gene. This CDR3 reads CASSVDGTGIHEQYF. In nucleotides, the CDR3 is TGTGCCAGCAGCGTAGATGGGACAGGGATTCACGAGCAGTACTTC.

The genes are TRBV11-1 and TRBJ2-1; D may be TRBD1 (6 bases). The CDR3 extends over 15 amino acids. Trimming cost V 6 bases and J 5 bases, with 17 bases left between them. In germline, CDR1 is SGHAT, CDR2 FQDESV (reference sequence). CDR3 sequence (DNA): TGTGCCAGCAGTCACACCCAGGGGATTCACAATGAGCAGTTCTTC. This gives the protein CASSHTQGIHNEQFF.

This clonotype has only a few counts. Since a much larger clone is just one base distant, this may be a read error. This chain connects TRBV18 to TRBJ2-3, with D unclear. Germline assignment: CDR1 KGHSH and CDR2 LQKENI. The CDR3 sequence is 14 residues long. As DNA, the CDR3 is TGTGTCAGCTCGGCCTCATCCTCCACAGATACGCAGTATTTT. Its translation: CVSSASSSTDTQYF.

A note on this clonotype: This is likely a read error, given that the CDR3 carries no conserved phenylalanine or tryptophan at its end. The limits of the CDR3 on the DNA are not certain, so only TCRdb's listed CDR3 is given. The chain carries TRBV11-2 and TRBJ1-2; the table calls TRBD1, which could not be checked here. The germline gives CDR1 SGHAT, CDR2 FQNNGV. The CDR3 has 15 residues if both end residues are counted. CDR3 sequence: CASRLEAHGESGHTL.

This clonotype was counted ten times or more. The chain employs TRBV7-8 and TRBJ2-1; 7 bases map to TRBD2. Germline lookup yields CDR1 SGHVS and CDR2 FQNEAQ. CDR3 size: 15 residues. V lost 3 bases, J lost 4 bases, and 6 bases stayed unmatched. The CDR3 DNA reads TGTGCCAGCAGCTTGGGGGAGGGGCCGTACAATGAGCAGTTCTTC. Translating it yields CASSLGEGPYNEQFF.

About this clonotype itself: The conserved phenylalanine or tryptophan normally closing the CDR3 is absent here, so this likely arose from a read error. CDR3 nucleotide sequence: TGCAGCGTTGGAGGGTTGAGGGAGGTTTATGAGCAGTTCATC. Amino acids: CSVGGLREVYEQFI. The chain links TRBV29-1 to TRBJ2-1; weak D call: TRBD2 (6 bases). CDR1 and CDR2 from the germline V gene are SQVTM and ANQGSEA. The CDR3 runs to 14 residues. Trimming pared 4 bases from V and 8 bases from J, leaving 18 bases between.

This rearrangement joins TRBV20-1 to TRBJ2-7; possible D gene TRBD1, 5 bases. Looked up from germline, CDR1 is DFQATT and CDR2 is SNEGSKA (reference sequence). V lost 2 bases and J lost 5, with 22 bases in between. The CDR3 is 16 residues long. DNA for the CDR3: TGCAGTGCTAGAATCCCCACCCATACAGGCTCTCACGAGCAGTACTTC. It codes for CSARIPTHTGSHEQYF.

The V call is TRBV7-2, the J call TRBJ1-3, with D hard to call. Germline CDR1 SGHTA, CDR2 FQGNSA. This CDR3 is 13 amino acids long. The V end lost 6 bases, the J end lost 0 bases, and 6 bases lay between the germline ends. CDR3 sequence: CASRLSSGNTIYF. The CDR3 nucleotides are TGTGCCAGCAGACTCAGCTCTGGAAACACCATATATTTT.

Comments on this clonotype: A much larger clone lies a single base off, so this may be a read error. This chain joins TRBV6-1 and TRBJ1-3, with unresolved D. Germline CDR1 reads MNHNS; CDR2 reads SASEGT. The CDR3 runs 14 residues. The V end lost 4 bases, the J end lost 0 bases, and 7 bases lay between the germline ends. In DNA, the CDR3 is TGTGCCAGCAGTGTGGAAGTCTCTGGAAACACCATATATTTT. This codes for CASSVEVSGNTIYF.